This TCR beta chain was sequenced during a study of cytomegalovirus exposure and HLA in healthy donors (dated by TCRdb to between 2016 and 2019). The study in broad terms: An earlier analysis of a few hundred of the donors reported about 260 Gb of sequence data and 90 million to 120 million unique TCR beta sequences obtained from about 180 million T cells. The T cell repertoires of around 730 subjects were profiled by immunosequencing and related to cytomegalovirus serostatus. The number of typed donors differed by locus: about 620-630 for A, B, C, DRB1 and DQB1; 522 for DQA1; roughly 600 for DPA1; and about 470 for DPB1. Across approximately 400 genotyped donors of the cohort, an average of about 220,000 unique TCR beta nucleotide sequences per donor were sequenced, and 15% to 20% of those sequences were non-productive. Roughly five DR-DQ haplotypes were treated as single units for association and clustering because of strong linkage in the cohort. The study aimed to test whether signatures of past pathogen exposure could be identified by cataloging public T cell receptors. An early release that covered roughly 600 HLA-typed donors contained approximately 300 gigabases of sequencing data and roughly 84 million unique TCR sequences. Of the 398 genotyped donors, around 81% fell in the genetic ancestry cluster associated with self-reported Caucasian donors. Every repertoire in the discovery cohort had been generated on one and the same sequencing platform. A later genetic analysis took genome-wide SNP genotypes for about 55% of the 666 donors and used that subset as a discovery cohort. To study patterns of TCR occurrence, a later analysis re-analyzed previously published TCR beta repertoires from 666 donors and added high-resolution HLA genotyping. An earlier analysis of 587 of the donors used high-throughput TCR beta sequencing to judge whether each TCR beta V gene segment behaved as functional or pseudogenic. High-throughput TCR immunosequencing, statistical association of individual TCRs with disease status, and machine learning were combined to predict cytomegalovirus infection status. Alongside the repertoire data, information on donor age, sex, ethnicity and CMV serostatus was compiled. HLA typing included class I and class II loci at four-digit resolution. Besides the first cohort of roughly 660 subjects, a separate validation cohort made up of 90 to 150 different subjects was used. Rather than drawing on any new phenotypic data, the later analysis identified candidate immune exposures from TCR beta sequences and the way those sequences occurred across donors. Points the paper makes about the study in general: A cluster of highly shared sequence variants was judged likely to be a technical artifact of the sequencing pipeline. The classifier was reported to diagnose cytomegalovirus status with high specificity and sensitivity in both the original and validation cohorts. Approximately 16 rarely observed V segments, including chromosome 9 orphons, were excluded from the earlier analysis of several hundred of the donors because counts were too low. It was suggested by the authors that the approach could potentially be generalized to other disease states and immunological phenotypes. Only TCR beta chains were sequenced in this cohort, and the absence of alpha or paired-chain data limited detectable features. The presence/absence analyses assumed that sequencing depth was roughly uniform across donors, and that assumption may not be true. A later analysis found that TCR association rates varied across HLA loci, with DRB1 alleles showing the most associated TCRs and HLA-C alleles the fewest. A later analysis associated about 18,000 TCR beta sequences with specific HLA alleles at a false discovery rate of 0.05. CMV serostatus was the only immune exposure information available for the cohort. In a later analysis, most CMV-associated TCR beta chains were found to appear HLA-restricted, with HLA associations seemingly driven largely by CMV exposure. Because HLA typing was missing for some donors at each locus, association tests included only the typed subset. When HLA alleles, especially DR and DQ, strongly co-occurred, attributing TCR associations to individual alleles was difficult. In an earlier analysis of approximately 590 of the donors, most TCR beta V segments appeared in productive rearrangements about 87% or about 30% of the time, broadly matching IMGT annotations. The study listed 164 TCR beta chains as associated with cytomegalovirus. Correlated functional status among segregating V segments might be attributable to linkage disequilibrium, but an unknown experimental factor could not be ruled out. Most TCR sequences were observed very rarely across donors, whereas some public TCRs were present in many individuals. A later genetic analysis reported fewer N-insertions in productive TCRs among donors in an Asian-associated ancestry cluster than the roughly 670-donor mean. In a later analysis, HLA-associated TCR beta chains showed more clonal expansion and lower generation probabilities than non-associated chains that were equally common. The 87-base-pair reads could not distinguish some IMGT-functional V segments, including TRBV6-2 and TRBV6-3, so those segments were excluded. In vitro tests confirmed that a few of the cytomegalovirus-associated TCR beta chains recognize cytomegalovirus antigens. V-gene and J-gene trimming of TCR beta chains was associated with a missense DCLRE1C variant in a later genetic analysis, and the association was replicated in an independent cohort. Several of the top co-occurrence clusters appeared to be linked to parvovirus B19, influenza, CMV and Epstein-Barr virus, according to a later analysis. A further reported finding was that TCR beta sequences accurately predicted the HLA-A and HLA-B alleles for most subjects in the first cohort.

To prepare the library, the immunoSEQ multiplex PCR assay was applied. For the multiplex PCR, a mixture combining 60 forward primers for TCR Vbeta segments and 13 reverse primers for TCR Jbeta segments was used. The CDR3 region of rearranged TCR beta genes was amplified from genomic DNA by a multiplex PCR assay. Amplified TCR beta libraries were sequenced as 87-base-pair reads on the Illumina HiSeq System. The source study handled its data this way. A later analysis counted approximately 76 million unique TCR beta chains across the 640 or so repertoires, and roughly 11 million of these chains were shared by at least two donors. A nearest-neighbor algorithm error-corrected the raw reads and collapsed the reads into unique sequences, merging closely related sequences to remove PCR and sequencing errors. V, D and J gene segments were assigned by aligning CDR3 sequences to IMGT reference sequences. For a sequence to be retained, a match of at least six nucleotides to both a V gene segment and a J gene segment was required. A rearrangement counted as productive if the CDR3 had no stop codons and remained in frame with V and J, and every other rearrangement counted as non-productive. CDR3 was defined according to IMGT convention as the region running from the second conserved V-encoded cysteine to the conserved J-encoded phenylalanine. In an earlier analysis of more than 550 of the donors, sequences lacking an unambiguous match to a single V gene segment were excluded. In an earlier analysis of around 590 of the donors, a V segment was called functional when productive rearrangements were above 56.7%, and segregating when the standard deviation between donors exceeded 5%. A statistical classification framework was built to diagnose cytomegalovirus status from the catalog of TCR beta chain sequences. V and J gene assignment, in a later analysis, came from comparing TCR nucleotide sequences with IMGT/GENE-DB human TR gene sequences. In a later analysis, CDR3 sequences and most-parsimonious VDJ recombination scenarios were assigned using the TCRdist pipeline. A later analysis defined each TCR beta chain by its CDR3 amino acid sequence plus V-gene family, and excluded reads lacking a unique V-gene family. A later analysis removed 500 to 600 highly shared, low-generation-probability nucleotide sequences to deal with suspected cross-contamination and a sequencing artifact. A later analysis calculated a clonal expansion index for each public chain from normalized within-repertoire ranks of inferred template counts. A later analysis computed generation probabilities with a VDJ recombination model fitted to out-of-frame rearrangements, and checked the results against IGoR. A later analysis scored TCR-TCR, TCR-HLA and TCR-CMV co-occurrence with hypergeometric tests, applying a repertoire-size bias correction to TCR pairs. In a later analysis, false discovery rates were estimated by permuting HLA or CMV assignments 20 times. In a later analysis, co-occurring TCRs were grouped using DBSCAN, and TCRdist sequence similarity was added for clustering within HLA-allele-positive subsets. Repertoires with fewer than 30,000 or more than 120,000 public chains, plus five repertoires with anomalous nucleotide sharing, were excluded from co-occurrence clustering. Drawn from immuneACCESS, this table holds only the in-frame rearrangements with V and J called that TCRdb kept. Clones are partly lost; checked studies trace under half to an unresolved V gene and leave the rest unexplained. The V and J calls and clone size come from that table; D and trimming were worked out from the DNA. For this sample there are about 160,000 clones; about three fifths appear just once. Around 7.1% of the sample belongs to the ten largest clones.

From cysteine to phenylalanine, the CDR3 is 13 amino acids long. The only DNA kept is the CDR3, 39 bases in frame from the first base. The junction carries 4 bases between V and J, which are trimmed by 4 bases and 0 bases respectively. CDR1 ENHRY and CDR2 SYGVKD are derived from the germline V gene. A note on this clone: The antigen it binds to is not known. The input lacks base qualities; no much larger clone sits a single base away.

The cohort comprised some 680 healthy bone marrow donors. Cohort members were all nominally healthy when sampled, although unrecorded immune exposures were likely present. The donor tested CMV seropositive and was one of the 289 seropositive cohort members. Each donor provided a peripheral blood sample, and peripheral blood mononuclear cells were used for TCR beta sequencing. Genomic DNA was extracted from the blood cell samples with the Qiagen DNeasy Blood Extraction Kit. The sample comprised PBMCs. The origin of this receptor is a woman aged 55-70 years in good health and CMV-seropositive. This chain joins TRBV10-3 to TRBJ1-3, with the identity of the D gene unclear. In nucleotide form, the sequence is TGTGCCATCAGTGCCAACTCTGGAAACACCATATATTTT. Its translation is CAISANSGNTIYF.